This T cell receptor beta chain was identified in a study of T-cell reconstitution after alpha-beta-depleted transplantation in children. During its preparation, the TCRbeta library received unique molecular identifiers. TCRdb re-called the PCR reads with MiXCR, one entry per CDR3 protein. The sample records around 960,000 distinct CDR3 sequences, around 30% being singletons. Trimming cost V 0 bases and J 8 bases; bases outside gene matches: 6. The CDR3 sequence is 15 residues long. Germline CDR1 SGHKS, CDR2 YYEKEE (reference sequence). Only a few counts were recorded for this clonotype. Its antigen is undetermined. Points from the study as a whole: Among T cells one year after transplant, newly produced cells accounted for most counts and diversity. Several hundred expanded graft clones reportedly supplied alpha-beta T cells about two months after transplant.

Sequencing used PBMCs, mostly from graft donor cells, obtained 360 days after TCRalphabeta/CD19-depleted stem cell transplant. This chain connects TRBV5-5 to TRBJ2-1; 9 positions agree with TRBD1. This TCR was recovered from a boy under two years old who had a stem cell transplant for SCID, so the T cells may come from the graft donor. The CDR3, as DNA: TGTGCCAGCAGCTTGGCTGGGACAGGGACATATGAGCAGTTCTTC. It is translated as CASSLAGTGTYEQFF.